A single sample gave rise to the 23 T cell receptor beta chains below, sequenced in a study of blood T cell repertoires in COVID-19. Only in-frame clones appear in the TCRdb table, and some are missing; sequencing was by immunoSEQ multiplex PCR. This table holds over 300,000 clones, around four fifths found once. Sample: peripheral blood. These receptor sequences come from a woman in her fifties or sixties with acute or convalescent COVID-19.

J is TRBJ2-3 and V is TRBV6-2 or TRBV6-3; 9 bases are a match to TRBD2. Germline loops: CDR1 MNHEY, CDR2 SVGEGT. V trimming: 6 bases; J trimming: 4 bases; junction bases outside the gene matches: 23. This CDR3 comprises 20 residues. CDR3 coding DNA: TGTGCCAGCAGCCCCCACGCGCGCCCCCTCGGAAGCGGGGGGTCAGATACGCAGTATTTT. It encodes CASSPHARPLGSGGSDTQYF.

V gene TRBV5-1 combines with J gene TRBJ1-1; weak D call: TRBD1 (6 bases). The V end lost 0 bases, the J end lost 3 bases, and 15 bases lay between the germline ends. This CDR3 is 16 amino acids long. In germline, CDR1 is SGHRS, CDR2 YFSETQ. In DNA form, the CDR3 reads TGCGCCAGCAGCTTGGAATATATTACAGGGTACACTGAAGCTTTCTTT. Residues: CASSLEYITGYTEAFF.

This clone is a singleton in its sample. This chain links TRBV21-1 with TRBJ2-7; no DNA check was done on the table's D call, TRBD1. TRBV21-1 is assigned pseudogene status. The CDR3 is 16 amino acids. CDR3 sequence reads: CASSKPSLQGAPEQYV. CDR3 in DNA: TGTGCCAGCAGCAAGCCATCGTTACAGGGGGCGCCCGAGCAGTACGTC.

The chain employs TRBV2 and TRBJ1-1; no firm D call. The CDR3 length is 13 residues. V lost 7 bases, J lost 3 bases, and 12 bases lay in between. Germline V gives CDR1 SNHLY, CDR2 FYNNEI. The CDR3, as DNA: TGTGCCAGCACGAACGACGCGGACACTGAAGCTTTCTTT. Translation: CASTNDADTEAFF.

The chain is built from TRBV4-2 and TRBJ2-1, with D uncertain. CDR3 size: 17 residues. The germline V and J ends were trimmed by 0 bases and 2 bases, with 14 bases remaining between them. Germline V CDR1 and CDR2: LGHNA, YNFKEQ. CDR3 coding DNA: TGTGCCAGCAGCCAAGATCTCGAGGCGGCTACCTACAATGAGCAGTTCTTC. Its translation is CASSQDLEAATYNEQFF.

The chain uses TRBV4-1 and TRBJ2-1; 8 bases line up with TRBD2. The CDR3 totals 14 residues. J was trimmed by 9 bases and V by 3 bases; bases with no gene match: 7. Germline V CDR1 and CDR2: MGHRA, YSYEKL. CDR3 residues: CASSQGLRGVEQFF. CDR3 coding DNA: TGCGCCAGCAGCCAGGGACTGCGGGGGGTTGAGCAGTTCTTC.

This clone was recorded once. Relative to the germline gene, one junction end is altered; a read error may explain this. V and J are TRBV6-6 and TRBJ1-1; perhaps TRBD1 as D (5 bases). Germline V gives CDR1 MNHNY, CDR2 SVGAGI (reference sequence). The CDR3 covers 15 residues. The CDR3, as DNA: TGTGCCAGCACCCGGGGGAGGGATGGGAACACTGAAACTTTCTTT. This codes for CASTRGRDGNTETFF.

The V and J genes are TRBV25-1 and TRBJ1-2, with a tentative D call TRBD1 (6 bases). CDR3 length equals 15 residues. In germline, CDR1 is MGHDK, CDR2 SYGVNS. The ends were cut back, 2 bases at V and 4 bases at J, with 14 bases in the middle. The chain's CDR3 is CASSEAGDLSYGYTF. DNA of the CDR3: TGTGCCAGCAGTGAAGCAGGGGACCTTTCCTATGGCTACACCTTC.

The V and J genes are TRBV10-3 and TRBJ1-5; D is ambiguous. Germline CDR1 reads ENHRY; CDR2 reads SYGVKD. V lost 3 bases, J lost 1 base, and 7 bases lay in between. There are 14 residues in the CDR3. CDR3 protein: CAISDRISNQPQHF. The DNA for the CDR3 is TGTGCCATCAGTGACAGGATAAGCAATCAGCCCCAGCATTTT.

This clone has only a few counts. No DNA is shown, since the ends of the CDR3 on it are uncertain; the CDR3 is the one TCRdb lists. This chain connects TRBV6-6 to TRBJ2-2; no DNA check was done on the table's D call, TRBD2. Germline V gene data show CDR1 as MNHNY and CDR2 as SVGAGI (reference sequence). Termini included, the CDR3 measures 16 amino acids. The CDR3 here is CASILGGRPNTGELFF.

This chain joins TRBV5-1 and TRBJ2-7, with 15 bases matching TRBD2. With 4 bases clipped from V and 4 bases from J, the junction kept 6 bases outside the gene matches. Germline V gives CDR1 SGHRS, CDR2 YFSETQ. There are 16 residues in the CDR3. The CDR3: CASSPGLAGGLYEQYV. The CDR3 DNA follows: TGCGCCAGCAGCCCCGGACTAGCGGGGGGGCTTTACGAGCAGTACGTC.

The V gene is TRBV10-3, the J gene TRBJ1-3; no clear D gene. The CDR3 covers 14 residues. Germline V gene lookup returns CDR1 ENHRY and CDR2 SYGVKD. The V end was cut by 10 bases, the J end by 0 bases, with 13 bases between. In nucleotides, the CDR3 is TGTGCCACCCAACAAAAAGACTCTGGAAACACCATATATTTT. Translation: CATQQKDSGNTIYF.

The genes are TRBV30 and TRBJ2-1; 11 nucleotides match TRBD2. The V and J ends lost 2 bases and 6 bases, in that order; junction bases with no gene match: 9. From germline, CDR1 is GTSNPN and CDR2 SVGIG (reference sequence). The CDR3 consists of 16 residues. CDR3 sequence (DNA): TGTGCCTGGAGTCCCCCCCGGACTAGCGGGCTCAATGAGCAGTTCTTC. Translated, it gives CAWSPPRTSGLNEQFF.

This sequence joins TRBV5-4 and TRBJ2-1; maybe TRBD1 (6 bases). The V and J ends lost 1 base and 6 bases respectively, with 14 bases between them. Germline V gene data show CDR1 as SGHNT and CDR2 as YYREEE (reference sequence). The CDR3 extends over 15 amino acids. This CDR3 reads CASSLSQGLGNEQFF. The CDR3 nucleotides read TGTGCCAGCAGCTTGAGTCAGGGGTTGGGCAATGAGCAGTTCTTC.

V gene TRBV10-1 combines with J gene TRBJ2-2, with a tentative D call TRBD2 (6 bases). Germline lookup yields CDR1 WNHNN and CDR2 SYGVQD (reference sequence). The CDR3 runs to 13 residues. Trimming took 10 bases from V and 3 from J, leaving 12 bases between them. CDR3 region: CAKGLLYTGELFF. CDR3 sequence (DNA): TGCGCCAAGGGACTTCTATACACCGGGGAGCTGTTTTTT.

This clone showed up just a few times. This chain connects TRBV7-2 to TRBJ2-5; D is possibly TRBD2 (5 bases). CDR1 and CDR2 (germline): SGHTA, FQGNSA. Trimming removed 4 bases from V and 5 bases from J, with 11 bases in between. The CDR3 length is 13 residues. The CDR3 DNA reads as TGTGCCAGCAGCTCGAGACTATCGGAGACCCAGTACTTC. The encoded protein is CASSSRLSETQYF.

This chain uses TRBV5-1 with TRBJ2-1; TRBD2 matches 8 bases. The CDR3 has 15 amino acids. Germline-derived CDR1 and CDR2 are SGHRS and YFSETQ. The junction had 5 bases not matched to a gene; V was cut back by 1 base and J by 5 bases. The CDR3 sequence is CASSLRAGDDNEQFF. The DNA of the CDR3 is TGCGCCAGCAGCTTGCGAGCGGGGGATGACAATGAGCAGTTCTTC.

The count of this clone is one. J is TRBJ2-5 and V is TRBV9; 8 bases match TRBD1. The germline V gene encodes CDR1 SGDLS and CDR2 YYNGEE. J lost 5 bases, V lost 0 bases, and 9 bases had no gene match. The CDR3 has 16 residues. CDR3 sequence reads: CASSVEAGGDRETQYF. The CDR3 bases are TGTGCCAGCAGCGTAGAGGCAGGGGGCGATCGGGAGACCCAGTACTTC.

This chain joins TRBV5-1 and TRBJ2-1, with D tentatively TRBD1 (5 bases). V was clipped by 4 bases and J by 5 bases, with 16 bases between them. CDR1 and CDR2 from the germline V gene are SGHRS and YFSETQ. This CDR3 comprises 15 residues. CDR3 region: CASSPGSVDNNEQFF. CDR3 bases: TGCGCCAGCAGCCCCGGATCTGTGGACAACAATGAGCAGTTCTTC.

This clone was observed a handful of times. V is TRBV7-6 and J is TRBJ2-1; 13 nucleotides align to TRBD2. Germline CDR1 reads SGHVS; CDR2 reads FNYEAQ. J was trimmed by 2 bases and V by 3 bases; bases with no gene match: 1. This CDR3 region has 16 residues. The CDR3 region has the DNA TGTGCCAGCAGCTTTGGACTAGCGGGAGCCTACAATGAGCAGTTCTTC. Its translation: CASSFGLAGAYNEQFF.

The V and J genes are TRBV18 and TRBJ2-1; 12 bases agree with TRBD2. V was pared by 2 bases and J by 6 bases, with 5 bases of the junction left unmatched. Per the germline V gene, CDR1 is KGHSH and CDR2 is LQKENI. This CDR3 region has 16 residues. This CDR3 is CASSPWASGRANEQFF. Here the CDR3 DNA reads TGTGCCAGCTCACCATGGGCTAGCGGGAGGGCCAATGAGCAGTTCTTC.

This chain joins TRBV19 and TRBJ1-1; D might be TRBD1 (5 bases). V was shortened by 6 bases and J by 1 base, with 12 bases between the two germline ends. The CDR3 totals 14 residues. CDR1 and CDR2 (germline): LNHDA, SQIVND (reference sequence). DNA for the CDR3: TGTGCCAGTAGAGCACTCCAGGGGAACACTGAAGCTTTCTTT. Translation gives CASRALQGNTEAFF.

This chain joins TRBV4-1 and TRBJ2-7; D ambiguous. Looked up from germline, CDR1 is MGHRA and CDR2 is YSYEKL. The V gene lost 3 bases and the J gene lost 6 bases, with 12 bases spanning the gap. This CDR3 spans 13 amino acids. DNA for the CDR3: TGCGCCAGCAGCCACCTTCTACCAGGCGAGCAGTACGTC. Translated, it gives CASSHLLPGEQYV.